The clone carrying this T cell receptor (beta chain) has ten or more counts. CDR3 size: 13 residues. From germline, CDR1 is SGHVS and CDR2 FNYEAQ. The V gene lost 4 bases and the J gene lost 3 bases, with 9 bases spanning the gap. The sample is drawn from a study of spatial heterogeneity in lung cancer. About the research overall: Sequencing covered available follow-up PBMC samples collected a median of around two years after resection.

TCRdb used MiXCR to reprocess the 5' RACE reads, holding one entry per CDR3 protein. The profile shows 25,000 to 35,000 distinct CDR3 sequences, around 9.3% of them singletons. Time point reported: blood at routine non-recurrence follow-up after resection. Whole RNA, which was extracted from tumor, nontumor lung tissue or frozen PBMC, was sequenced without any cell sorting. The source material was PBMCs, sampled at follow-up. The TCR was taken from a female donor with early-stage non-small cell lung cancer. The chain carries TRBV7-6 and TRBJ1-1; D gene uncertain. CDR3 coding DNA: TGTGCCAGCAGCTCAGGCCAGGACACTGAAGCTTTCTTT. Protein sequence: CASSSGQDTEAFF.